This paragraph reports one TCR beta chain. Its antigen is not known. With 6 bases removed from V and 6 bases from J, the gap between germline ends came to 18 bases. CDR1 is MNHNY, CDR2 SVGAGI, per germline (reference sequence). There are 15 residues in the CDR3. Clones were sequenced by immunoSEQ multiplex PCR, and TCRdb holds only the in-frame ones, with some missing. The sample has over 100,000 clones; 80% to 90% are singletons. The data stem from a study of T cell responses to AZD1222 COVID-19 vaccine. About the research overall: It was second doses at about 4 or about 12 weeks that were pooled. Study outcomes and limitations: Following two doses of AZD1222, Spike-specific TCR breadth and depth rose. There were mostly white British donors and more females than males, and clonal diversity was possibly underestimated. Reportedly, nearly half of unique spike TCRs recognized epitopes outside B.1.351/B.1.1.7 mutations.

The clonotype originates from an adult in good health. J is TRBJ2-1 and V is TRBV6-6; the D gene is possibly TRBD2 (6 bases). The sample was peripheral blood, taken on day 0 of AZD1222 vaccination. CDR3 sequence reads: CASSPGTRRTNEQFF. In DNA, the CDR3 is TGTGCCAGCAGCCCGGGGACTCGGAGGACCAATGAGCAGTTCTTC.